These 16 T cell receptor beta chains originate from one sample sequenced in a study of shared clonotypes between healthy human individuals. Method: immunoSEQ multiplex PCR; TCRdb's copy keeps in-frame clones and lacks some. This sample has more than 2 million clones, with 80% to 95% found just once. Naive CD8 cells, CD45RO-negative and positively selected for CCR7, excluded terminally differentiated effector memory CD45RA+ cells. Sequenced: naive CD8+ T cells from PBMCs. These receptors were collected from a man aged 18 to 35 in good health. Some clones in this sample may be carry-over from other donors' samples.

J is TRBJ1-2 and V is TRBV27; TRBD1 agrees at 12 bases. The CDR3 covers 13 residues. Trimming cost V 9 bases and J 4 bases; bases outside gene matches: 3. Germline lookup yields CDR1 MNHEY and CDR2 SMNVEV (reference sequence). CDR3 sequence (DNA): TGTGCCAGTGGGACAGGGGGCCGCTATGGCTACACCTTC. This encodes CASGTGGRYGYTF.

The V call is TRBV9, the J call TRBJ2-7; no clear D gene. Between the trimmed V and J ends, which lost 0 bases and 1 base, there was a span of 11 bases. Per the germline V gene, CDR1 is SGDLS and CDR2 is YYNGEE. The CDR3 extends over 15 amino acids. In nucleotides, the CDR3 is TGTGCCAGCAGCGTAGGTTCCGGTGTATCCTACGAGCAGTACTTC. Its translation: CASSVGSGVSYEQYF. The entire variable domain, with the rest obtained from reference TRBV9 and TRBJ2-7, is as follows: DSGVTQTPKHLITATGQRVTLRCSPRSGDLSVYWYQQSLDQGLQFLIQYYNGEERAKGNILERFSAQQFPDLHSELNLSSLELGDSALYFCASSVGSGVSYEQYFGPGTRLTVT.

This chain uses TRBV6-6 with TRBJ2-1, with D possibly being TRBD1 (6 bases). V shed 2 bases and J shed 7 bases, with 9 bases lying between them. Germline V lookup: CDR1 MNHNY, CDR2 SVGAGI (reference sequence). This CDR3 has 13 amino acids. The CDR3 region has the DNA TGTGCCAGCAGTTACGCCGACAGGAATGAGCAGTTCTTC. Protein: CASSYADRNEQFF.

The chain carries TRBV9 and TRBJ1-1; 8 bases are shared with TRBD1. Trimming removed 4 bases from V and 2 bases from J; junction bases left unmatched: 7. The CDR3 spans 15 residues. CDR1 is SGDLS and CDR2 is YYNGEE in the germline V gene. CDR3 sequence reads: CASSPRGQGNTEAFF. The CDR3 DNA reads TGTGCCAGCAGCCCACGAGGACAGGGAAACACTGAAGCTTTCTTT.

V is TRBV7-3 and J is TRBJ2-3; 8 nucleotides align to TRBD1. The CDR3 sequence is 15 residues long. Per germline, CDR1 SGHTA and CDR2 FQGTGA. The V and J ends lost 2 bases and 5 bases, in that order; junction bases with no gene match: 6. The CDR3 nucleotides are TGTGCCAGCAGCTTACTCCGACAGGGGAGAGATACGCAGTATTTT. It specifies CASSLLRQGRDTQYF.

Only one count was recorded for this clone. V and J are TRBV29-1 and TRBJ1-2; possibly TRBD1 for D (6 bases). The CDR3 is made up of 12 amino acids. Germline V lookup: CDR1 SQVTM, CDR2 ANQGSEA. V lost 5 bases to trimming and J lost 7 bases, with 14 bases between them. The DNA of the CDR3 is TGCAGCGTTTATACAGGGACGGCTGGCTACACCTTC. It encodes CSVYTGTAGYTF.

The chain carries TRBV28 and TRBJ2-4; no definite D call. Germline V gene sequence: CDR1 MDHEN, CDR2 SYDVKM. The CDR3 loop spans 17 amino acids. With 3 bases removed from V and 1 base from J, the gap between germline ends came to 16 bases. CDR3 coding DNA: TGTGCCAGCAGTTTCTCTCAGGACCTAAATGCCAAAAACATTCAGTACTTC. Translated, it gives CASSFSQDLNAKNIQYF.

The chain carries TRBV19 and TRBJ2-4; 8 bases match TRBD2. Looked up from germline, CDR1 is LNHDA and CDR2 is SQIVND (reference sequence). The length of the CDR3 is 18 residues. V gave up 5 bases and J gave up 7 bases; unmatched junction bases: 19. As DNA, the CDR3 is TGTGCCAGTAGTGATTACTATCTTCGGGAGGGAGGTGAGAACATTCAGTACTTC. This translates into CASSDYYLREGGENIQYF.

This chain uses TRBV7-6 with TRBJ1-5, with D unresolved. Deletions cut 5 bases from V and 2 bases from J, with 13 bases between. Germline V CDR1 and CDR2: SGHVS, FNYEAQ. CDR3 length: 15 residues. The CDR3 here is CASSPYTGGNQPQHF. The DNA for the CDR3 is TGTGCCAGCAGCCCATACACTGGGGGCAATCAGCCCCAGCATTTT.

For this clone: Other DNA sequences in the same sample also yield this CDR3. The chain carries TRBV5-1 and TRBJ2-1, with D tentatively TRBD2 (5 bases). Between the trimmed V and J ends, which lost 0 bases and 2 bases, there was a span of 9 bases. The CDR3 totals 15 residues. Germline V gene sequence: CDR1 SGHRS, CDR2 YFSETQ. The CDR3 DNA reads TGCGCCAGCAGCTTGGGGGTGGGAGCCTACAATGAGCAGTTCTTC. It is translated as CASSLGVGAYNEQFF.

V and J are TRBV4-1 and TRBJ2-7, with D perhaps matching TRBD2 (5 bases). V was cut by 4 bases and J by 0 bases, with 16 bases left in between. Germline loops: CDR1 MGHRA, CDR2 YSYEKL. This CDR3 is 16 amino acids long. In DNA form, the CDR3 reads TGCGCCAGCAGCCCTTATTACGCAACTAGCTCCTACGAGCAGTACTTC. Protein: CASSPYYATSSYEQYF.

This chain links TRBV5-1 with TRBJ2-3, with 14 bases lining up with TRBD2. The germline V gene encodes CDR1 SGHRS and CDR2 YFSETQ. The CDR3 runs 15 residues. The V segment lost 4 bases and the J segment 4 bases; nucleotides outside the gene matches: 2. CDR3 residues: CASSEGLAGADTQYF. CDR3 bases: TGCGCCAGCAGCGAGGGACTAGCGGGAGCAGATACGCAGTATTTT.

The chain couples TRBV11-2 to TRBJ1-1; 7 bases are a match to TRBD1. Trimming took 3 bases from V and 5 from J; bases not matched to a gene: 6. The CDR3 length is 14 residues. The V gene's germline CDR1 is SGHAT and CDR2 FQNNGV. CDR3: CASSLSTGRTEAFF. CDR3 coding DNA: TGTGCCAGCAGCTTGTCGACAGGGAGGACTGAAGCTTTCTTT. Using reference TRBV11-2 and TRBJ1-1 for the parts outside the CDR3, the full variable domain is EAGVAQSPRYKIIEKRQSVAFWCNPISGHATLYWYQQILGQGPKLLIQFQNNGVVDDSQLPKDRFSAERLKGVDSTLKIQPAKLEDSAVYLCASSLSTGRTEAFFGQGTRLTVV.

About this clone itself: Other DNA sequences from this sample encode an identical CDR3 as well. The rearrangement links TRBV4-1 to TRBJ2-2; maybe TRBD1 (6 bases). There are 15 residues in the CDR3. V lost 1 base to trimming and J lost 5 bases, with 11 bases between them. Germline V gene sequence: CDR1 MGHRA, CDR2 YSYEKL. CDR3 DNA: TGCGCCAGCAGCCAAGTGGGCAGGGGTACCGGGGAGCTGTTTTTT. Translation gives CASSQVGRGTGELFF.

This rearrangement joins TRBV9 to TRBJ2-7, with 13 positions matching TRBD2. The V segment lost 0 bases and the J segment 4 bases; nucleotides outside the gene matches: 4. The germline CDR1 and CDR2 sequences are SGDLS and YYNGEE. This CDR3 spans 16 amino acids. For the CDR3, the DNA is TGTGCCAGCAGCGTAGGACTAGCGGGAGGAGTATACGAGCAGTACTTC. Its protein is CASSVGLAGGVYEQYF.

As concerns this clone: Other DNA sequences in the same sample also yield this CDR3. The chain recombines TRBV27 with TRBJ2-7; D unresolved. From germline, CDR1 is MNHEY and CDR2 SMNVEV (reference sequence). Trimming stripped 5 bases from V and 1 base from J, with 9 bases between. CDR3 length: 13 residues. The CDR3 here is CASSQGSSYEQYF. The CDR3 bases are TGTGCCAGCAGTCAAGGGTCTTCCTACGAGCAGTACTTC.